Following are 26 T cell receptor beta chains from one sample sequenced in a study of blood T cell repertoires in COVID-19. Assay: immunoSEQ multiplex PCR; the TCRdb copy retains only in-frame clones and omits some. Of about 250,000 clones listed, more than 60% were seen once; the top ten hold around 4.1%. Sequenced sample: peripheral blood. The receptors here all came from a woman in her 40s with active or convalescent COVID-19.

This clone was counted a single time. The CDR3 protein is CASSFGGREAGYTF. The CDR3 DNA is TGTGCCAGCAGTTTTGGGGGGCGGGAGGCTGGCTACACCTTC. This chain links TRBV28 with TRBJ1-2, with D possibly matching TRBD1 (6 bases). CDR1 and CDR2 (germline): MDHEN, SYDVKM. V gave up 3 bases and J gave up 7 bases, with 15 bases separating them. The CDR3 has 14 residues.

The rearrangement uses TRBV10-1 and TRBJ1-1; no firm D call. The V and J ends lost 0 bases and 4 bases respectively, with 6 bases between them. This CDR3 spans 13 amino acids. The V gene's germline CDR1 is WNHNN and CDR2 SYGVQD (reference sequence). CDR3 sequence (DNA): TGCGCCAGCAGTGAGTCGTCCGGCACTGAAGCTTTCTTT. This gives the protein CASSESSGTEAFF.

This chain joins TRBV28 and TRBJ1-6; D uncertain. V was shortened by 6 bases and J by 7 bases, with 19 bases between the two germline ends. This CDR3 contains 16 residues. Germline CDR1 reads MDHEN; CDR2 reads SYDVKM. DNA of the CDR3: TGTGCCAGCAGGGAGGTGTGGGGAGGTGGCAATTCACCCCTCCACTTT. It specifies CASREVWGGGNSPLHF.

The chain combines TRBV2 with TRBJ1-2; 8 positions match TRBD1. The CDR3 covers 13 residues. Germline V CDR1 and CDR2: SNHLY, FYNNEI. Unmatched junction bases numbered 4, after V lost 4 bases and J lost 6 bases. The CDR3, as DNA: TGTGCCAGCAGTGCGGACAGGGTTGATGGCTACACCTTC. This gives the protein CASSADRVDGYTF.

The chain employs TRBV6-5 and TRBJ1-5; TRBD1 aligns across 9 bases. The CDR3 runs 14 residues. CDR1 is MNHEY and CDR2 is SVGAGI in the germline V gene. V was clipped by 6 bases and J by 5 bases; unmatched bases: 5. The DNA of the CDR3 is TGTGCCAGCAGGACAGGGGGTTACGATCAGCCCCAGCATTTT. Translating it yields CASRTGGYDQPQHF.

This clone was counted once. V is TRBV5-5 and J is TRBJ2-7; 9 bases agree with TRBD2. Germline CDR1 and CDR2: SGHKS and YYEKEE (reference sequence). This CDR3 comprises 16 residues. J was trimmed by 4 bases and V by 4 bases; bases with no gene match: 12. The CDR3 region is CASSKSGGGGEYEQYV. CDR3 bases: TGTGCCAGCAGCAAATCGGGCGGGGGGGGCGAGTACGAGCAGTACGTC.

At least ten counts were recorded for this clone. The chain couples TRBV5-6 to TRBJ1-1, with D possibly matching TRBD1 (6 bases). Germline V gene sequence: CDR1 SGHDT, CDR2 YYEEEE. V lost 4 bases to trimming and J lost 8 bases, with 9 bases between them. This CDR3 comprises 11 residues. The CDR3 coding sequence is TGTGCCAGCAGCGTTACAGGGGAAGCTTTCTTT. Its translation: CASSVTGEAFF.

The chain links TRBV5-1 to TRBJ1-2; 11 bases fit TRBD1. CDR3 size: 15 residues. The V gene's germline CDR1 is SGHRS and CDR2 YFSETQ. The V and J ends lost 5 bases and 5 bases, in that order; junction bases with no gene match: 8. This CDR3 reads CASRPGTGGGYGYTF. In DNA, the CDR3 is TGCGCCAGCAGACCCGGGACAGGGGGAGGTTATGGCTACACCTTC. The whole variable domain, filled in from reference TRBV5-1 and TRBJ1-2, reads KAGVTQTPRYLIKTRGQQVTLSCSPISGHRSVSWYQQTPGQGLQFLFEYFSETQRNKGNFPGRFSGRQFSNSRSEMNVSTLELGDSALYLCASRPGTGGGYGYTFGSGTRLTVV.

V usage is TRBV4-1 and J usage is TRBJ1-3; D gene ambiguous. Germline V CDR1 and CDR2: MGHRA, YSYEKL. V was pared by 1 base and J by 1 base, with 8 bases between. The CDR3 contains 15 residues. The CDR3, as DNA: TGCGCCAGCAGCCAAGTGGGAGTGTCTGGAAACACCATATATTTT. It specifies CASSQVGVSGNTIYF.

A single count supports this clone. This chain links TRBV2 with TRBJ2-5, with D perhaps TRBD1 (6 bases). Trimming took off 4 bases at V and 5 bases at J, with 14 bases between the two ends. The CDR3 contains 14 residues. Germline CDR1 and CDR2: SNHLY and FYNNEI. The CDR3 here is CASSAVRGGETQYF. The CDR3 DNA sequence: TGTGCCAGCAGTGCCGTCAGGGGTGGGGAGACCCAGTACTTC. Looking up the rest from reference TRBV2 and TRBJ2-5 gives the full variable domain: EPEVTQTPSHQVTQMGQEVILRCVPISNHLYFYWYRQILGQKVEFLVSFYNNEISEKSEIFDDQFSVERPDGSNFTLKIRSTKLEDSAMYFCASSAVRGGETQYFGPGTRLLVL.

The chain combines TRBV6-5 with TRBJ2-1; 7 bases agree with TRBD2. The CDR3 is 13 residues long. The J segment lost 3 bases and the V segment lost 8 bases, leaving 4 bases of the junction unmatched. Germline CDR1 MNHEY, CDR2 SVGAGI. In DNA form, the CDR3 reads TGTGCCAGCGTGTGGGGGGGCTACAATGAGCAGTTCTTC. It encodes CASVWGGYNEQFF.

The chain combines TRBV6-6 with TRBJ1-5; the D is unclear. This CDR3 has 15 residues. In germline, CDR1 is MNHNY, CDR2 SVGAGI (reference sequence). Trimming stripped 4 bases from V and 0 bases from J, with 10 bases between. CDR3 sequence (DNA): TGTGCCAGCAGTTTCAGCCGGAGTAGCAATCAGCCCCAGCATTTT. Translation: CASSFSRSSNQPQHF.

For this clone: Distinct nucleotide sequences in the sample also encode this CDR3. The CDR3 nucleotides are TGTGCCTGGAGTACGGGGTCTAATCAGCCCCAGCATTTT. It yields the protein CAWSTGSNQPQHF. The rearrangement uses TRBV30 and TRBJ1-5; D is unresolved. CDR1 and CDR2 (germline): GTSNPN, SVGIG (reference sequence). There are 13 residues in the CDR3. V gave up 2 bases and J gave up 4 bases, with 9 bases separating them.

The chain has TRBV5-1 and TRBJ2-7; a weak D match, TRBD2 (6 bases). Germline CDR1 and CDR2: SGHRS and YFSETQ. CDR3 length: 13 residues. Trimming shortened V by 2 bases and J by 2 bases, and 8 bases separated the two germline ends. CDR3 DNA: TGCGCCAGCAGCTTCGGAGGGACCTACGAGCAGTACGTC. It translates to CASSFGGTYEQYV.

This clone was recorded only once. The chain uses TRBV2 and TRBJ2-1; 9 bases map to TRBD1. Trimming cost V 1 base and J 7 bases; bases outside gene matches: 5. The CDR3 is 15 amino acids. Germline V lookup: CDR1 SNHLY, CDR2 FYNNEI. The CDR3 DNA follows: TGTGCCAGCAGTGAAGTAAGGACAGGGGAGAATGAGCAGTTCTTC. Translated, it gives CASSEVRTGENEQFF.

J is TRBJ1-1 and V is TRBV4-1; TRBD1 matches 7 bases. Germline CDR1 is MGHRA and CDR2 is YSYEKL. Trimming took 6 bases from V and 0 from J; bases not matched to a gene: 7. CDR3 length: 15 amino acids. CDR3 region: CASRVTGPMNTEAFF. For the CDR3, the DNA is TGCGCCAGCAGGGTGACAGGGCCCATGAACACTGAAGCTTTCTTT.

On this clone itself: Different DNA sequences within this sample yield the same CDR3. This chain connects TRBV5-1 to TRBJ1-1; 7 bases map to TRBD1. The CDR3 is 12 amino acids. Germline loops: CDR1 SGHRS, CDR2 YFSETQ. The V segment lost 4 bases and the J segment 8 bases; nucleotides outside the gene matches: 5. The CDR3 reads CASSPETGEAFF. CDR3 coding DNA: TGCGCCAGCAGCCCGGAGACAGGGGAAGCTTTCTTT. Full variable domain (remainder filled in from reference TRBV5-1 and TRBJ1-1): KAGVTQTPRYLIKTRGQQVTLSCSPISGHRSVSWYQQTPGQGLQFLFEYFSETQRNKGNFPGRFSGRQFSNSRSEMNVSTLELGDSALYLCASSPETGEAFFGQGTRLTVV.

The CDR3 DNA follows: TGTGCCAGCAGTAAAGAGGGGACAGTCTACAATGAGCAGTTCTTC. Translation: CASSKEGTVYNEQFF. This chain joins TRBV7-6 and TRBJ2-1; 7 nucleotides line up with TRBD1. The CDR3 consists of 15 residues. Germline V gene lookup returns CDR1 SGHVS and CDR2 FNYEAQ. V trimming: 6 bases; J trimming: 3 bases; junction bases outside the gene matches: 8.

The chain has TRBV3-1 (or the pseudogene TRBV3-2) and TRBJ2-7; 10 bases match TRBD1. The CDR3 extends over 17 amino acids. V dropped 0 bases and J dropped 4; count of bases not matched to a gene: 9. Germline V gene lookup returns CDR1 LGHDT and CDR2 YNNKEL (reference sequence). The CDR3 coding sequence is TGTGCCAGCAGCCAAGATCTGTGGGGACAGGGGCTGTACGAGCAGTACTTC. Its translation: CASSQDLWGQGLYEQYF.

The rearrangement uses TRBV11-2 and TRBJ1-5; 10 bases are shared with TRBD1. CDR1 and CDR2 from the germline V gene are SGHAT and FQNNGV. The CDR3 is 16 residues long. Unmatched junction bases numbered 9, after V lost 3 bases and J lost 7 bases. The CDR3 nucleotides are TGTGCCAGCAGCTTGGAGGACAGGGGGATTCTACAGCCCCAGCATTTT. This codes for CASSLEDRGILQPQHF.

The J gene is TRBJ2-5, the V gene TRBV10-3; 7 bases agree with TRBD1. The V gene's germline CDR1 is ENHRY and CDR2 SYGVKD. This CDR3 is built from 13 residues. V shed 9 bases and J 2 bases; nucleotides not matched to a gene: 6. The CDR3 DNA sequence: TGTGCCATAAGACAGGGAACGCAAGAGACCCAGTACTTC. Translation gives CAIRQGTQETQYF.

The genes are TRBV4-1 and TRBJ1-1; D unresolved. The CDR3 loop spans 14 amino acids. CDR1 and CDR2 from the germline V gene are MGHRA and YSYEKL. V lost 1 base to trimming and J lost 0 bases, with 6 bases between them. CDR3 loop: CASSQGYLNTEAFF. The CDR3 nucleotides are TGCGCCAGCAGCCAAGGTTATTTGAACACTGAAGCTTTCTTT.

This clone appeared many times. The chain couples TRBV12-3 or TRBV12-4 to TRBJ2-1, with 8 bases that match TRBD2. V shed 4 bases and J 12 bases; nucleotides not matched to a gene: 5. The CDR3 extends over 12 amino acids. For the CDR3, the DNA is TGTGCCAGCAGTTCCCGGGGGGGGCGGCAGTTCTTC. Encoded protein: CASSSRGGRQFF.

The chain recombines TRBV29-1 with TRBJ1-2; TRBD1 matches 9 bases. CDR1 and CDR2 from the germline V gene are SQVTM and ANQGSEA. V lost 6 bases, J lost 7 bases, and 9 bases stayed unmatched. This CDR3 has 13 residues. The CDR3 protein is CSVLRTGDGGYTF. As DNA, the CDR3 is TGCAGCGTCCTCCGGACAGGGGATGGTGGCTACACCTTC.

The rearrangement uses TRBV9 and TRBJ1-2; D is perhaps TRBD1 (6 bases). The V end was cut by 7 bases, the J end by 1 base, with 8 bases between. In germline, CDR1 is SGDLS, CDR2 YYNGEE. There are 12 residues in the CDR3. CDR3 in amino acids: CASQGSNYGYTF. The CDR3 bases are TGTGCCAGCCAGGGGAGTAACTATGGCTACACCTTC.

This rearrangement joins TRBV7-8 to TRBJ1-2; 9 bases agree with TRBD1. V lost 1 base to trimming and J lost 4 bases; unmatched junction nucleotides: 4. Germline assignment: CDR1 SGHVS and CDR2 FQNEAQ. The CDR3 spans 15 residues. The CDR3 DNA follows: TGTGCCAGCAGCTTAGGGGGACAGGGTATCTATGGCTACACCTTC. This gives the protein CASSLGGQGIYGYTF.